This TCR beta chain was profiled in a study of blood T cells in healthy people across ages. Combining a sample-barcoded 5' primer with a J-beta primer mix, a second PCR ran for about 6 to 11 cycles. Each TCR beta cDNA got a 12-nucleotide random molecular identifier. TCRdb re-analysed the 5' RACE reads in MiXCR, keeping a single row per CDR3 protein. The data contain hundreds of thousands of distinct CDR3 sequences, 35% to 40% of them singletons. The sequence derives from a young man in good health. The sample comprised blood.

The CDR3 coding sequence is TGTGCCAGCAGTCATGATGGGGGTCGGTCGAATGAGCAGTTCTTC. Protein sequence: CASSHDGGRSNEQFF. V and J are TRBV6-6 and TRBJ2-1, with D tentatively TRBD1 or TRBD2 (5 bases each). This CDR3 is 15 amino acids long. Trimming removed 5 bases from V and 7 bases from J, with 18 bases in between. Germline V CDR1 and CDR2: MNHNY, SVGAGI (reference sequence).